A single T cell receptor beta chain is shown here with its context. The data were taken from a study of T cell changes during pregnancy in multiple sclerosis. In germline, CDR1 is MNHEY, CDR2 SMNVEV (reference sequence). The CDR3 consists of 15 residues. Trimming cost V 0 bases and J 6 bases, with 11 bases left between them. The repertoire was sequenced with immunoSEQ multiplex PCR; TCRdb's copy has only in-frame clones and lacks some. The table has around 39,000 clones, around 94% seen once. The TCR comes from a female donor with multiple sclerosis, enrolled in a pregnancy study. The sample comprised PBMCs (not recorded whether the cells were cultured). J is TRBJ2-2 and V is TRBV27, with D perhaps given as TRBD1 or TRBD2 (6 bases each). The CDR3 is CASSLSGGKAGELFF. The CDR3 region has the DNA TGTGCCAGCAGTTTATCGGGGGGCAAAGCCGGGGAGCTGTTTTTT.